The 26 T cell receptor beta chains below come from one sample, sequenced in a study of neurological immune-mediated disorders. TCRdb re-analysed the 5' RACE reads in MiXCR, keeping a single row per CDR3 protein. Of under 85,000 distinct CDR3 sequences in the sample, roughly 14% were seen once. Sequencing was carried out using PBMCs. These receptors were obtained from a woman between 45 and 60 years old in good health.

Of note for this clonotype: A much larger clonotype is one base distant, so this may be a read error. V and J are TRBV7-2 and TRBJ1-1, with unresolved D. The V end was cut by 7 bases, the J end by 5 bases, with 20 bases between. The CDR3 is made up of 15 amino acids. Germline CDR1 is SGHTA and CDR2 is FQGNSA. The CDR3 loop is CASTLIGLRVTEAFF. In nucleotides, the CDR3 is TGTGCCAGCACCCTAATTGGGCTCCGGGTAACTGAAGCTTTCTTT.

This clonotype was observed at least ten times. V is TRBV3-1 and J is TRBJ2-7, with a tentative D call TRBD1 (6 bases). The CDR3 consists of 14 residues. Trimming removed 4 bases from V and 2 bases from J, with 12 bases in between. CDR1 is LGHDT, CDR2 YNNKEL, per germline (reference sequence). CDR3 residues: CASSPRDKPYEQYF. CDR3 bases: TGTGCCAGCAGCCCCCGGGACAAACCCTACGAGCAGTACTTC.

This clonotype was picked up many times. The chain couples TRBV5-1 to TRBJ2-5, with D possibly matching TRBD1 (6 bases). Germline V lookup: CDR1 SGHRS, CDR2 YFSETQ. Trimming left V 1 base short and J 3 bases short, with 10 bases between. There are 14 residues in the CDR3. CDR3 bases: TGCGCCAGCAGCTTGATTTCAGGGGAAGAGACCCAGTACTTC. Translated, it gives CASSLISGEETQYF. Variable domain in full (rest from reference TRBV5-1 and TRBJ2-5): KAGVTQTPRYLIKTRGQQVTLSCSPISGHRSVSWYQQTPGQGLQFLFEYFSETQRNKGNFPGRFSGRQFSNSRSEMNVSTLELGDSALYLCASSLISGEETQYFGPGTRLLVL.

This clonotype has at least ten counts. V usage is TRBV28 and J usage is TRBJ2-7, with D tentatively TRBD1 (5 bases). The CDR3 is made up of 17 amino acids. Trimming left V 6 bases short and J 3 bases short, with 24 bases between. Germline CDR1 is MDHEN and CDR2 is SYDVKM. The CDR3 loop reads CASRLAPARVTYYEQYF. The CDR3 region has the DNA TGTGCCAGCAGACTCGCCCCGGCCAGGGTAACGTACTACGAGCAGTACTTC. Full variable domain (remainder filled in from reference TRBV28 and TRBJ2-7): DVKVTQSSRYLVKRTGEKVFLECVQDMDHENMFWYRQDPGLGLRLIYFSYDVKMKEKGDIPEGYSVSREKKERFSLILESASTNQTSMYLCASRLAPARVTYYEQYFGPGTRLTVT.

This clonotype has ten or more counts. V is TRBV24-1 and J is TRBJ2-1; 15 bases line up with TRBD2. The V gene's germline CDR1 is KGHDR and CDR2 SFDVKD. J gave up 9 bases and V 2 bases, and 13 bases lay outside the gene matches. The CDR3 runs 19 residues. In DNA form, the CDR3 reads TGTGCCACCAGTGATTCCGGACTAGCGGGGGGGCGATCGACGGGTGAGCAGTTCTTC. Its protein is CATSDSGLAGGRSTGEQFF.

This clonotype was observed at least ten times. V is TRBV6-5 and J is TRBJ2-1; D is unclear. Deletions cut 5 bases from V and 2 bases from J, with 10 bases between. The CDR3 runs to 14 residues. From germline, CDR1 is MNHEY and CDR2 SVGAGI. CDR3 amino acids: CASSARGPYNEQFF. The CDR3 DNA follows: TGTGCCAGCAGTGCACGAGGCCCCTACAATGAGCAGTTCTTC.

This clonotype was counted ten times or more. This sequence joins TRBV20-1 and TRBJ2-2; 7 bases agree with TRBD1. Losses at the gene ends were 6 bases for V and 6 bases for J; bases not matched to a gene: 10. This CDR3 spans 14 amino acids. CDR1 is DFQATT, CDR2 SNEGSKA, per germline (reference sequence). The CDR3 here is CSASGTARAGELFF. As DNA, the CDR3 is TGCAGTGCGTCCGGGACAGCCAGGGCCGGGGAGCTGTTTTTT.

This clonotype has at least ten counts. The chain couples TRBV7-2 to TRBJ1-6, with unresolved D. The germline V gene has CDR1 SGHTA and CDR2 FQGNSA. The CDR3 runs 14 residues. The V end was cut by 2 bases, the J end by 5 bases, with 7 bases between. CDR3 DNA sequence: TGTGCCAGCAGCTTATGGACGGATAATTCACCCCTCCACTTT. Translation: CASSLWTDNSPLHF. Supplemented by reference TRBV7-2 and TRBJ1-6, the full variable domain reads GAGVSQSPSNKVTEKGKDVELRCDPISGHTALYWYRQSLGQGLEFLIYFQGNSAPDKSGLPSDRFSAERTGGSVSTLTIQRTQQEDSAVYLCASSLWTDNSPLHFGNGTRLTVT.

This clonotype was seen at least ten times. The J gene is TRBJ2-1, the V gene TRBV3-1; 15 nucleotides align to TRBD2. The CDR3 is made up of 17 amino acids. Germline loops: CDR1 LGHDT, CDR2 YNNKEL (reference sequence). Trimming removed 1 base from V and 9 bases from J; junction bases left unmatched: 7. The chain's CDR3 is CASSQVPGLAGGGEQFF. The CDR3 DNA reads as TGTGCCAGCAGCCAAGTCCCGGGACTAGCGGGGGGTGGTGAGCAGTTCTTC.

This clonotype was counted many times. The rearrangement links TRBV5-1 to TRBJ2-1; 7 bases match TRBD2. V was clipped by 0 bases and J by 5 bases; unmatched bases: 5. Germline assignment: CDR1 SGHRS and CDR2 YFSETQ. The CDR3 extends over 15 amino acids. The CDR3 is CASSLVGGSHNEQFF. CDR3 coding DNA: TGCGCCAGCAGCTTGGTAGGCGGGAGCCACAATGAGCAGTTCTTC.

This clonotype was seen ten or more times. This chain connects TRBV6-5 to TRBJ1-6; 8 nucleotides line up with TRBD1. CDR1 and CDR2 from the germline V gene are MNHEY and SVGAGI. CDR3 length: 16 amino acids. The V segment lost 4 bases and the J segment 10 bases; nucleotides outside the gene matches: 12. The CDR3 bases are TGTGCCAGCAGTTTGACAGGGGCTATTTGGGGGTCACCCCTCCACTTT. Translating it yields CASSLTGAIWGSPLHF.

This clonotype showed up many times. The gene calls are TRBV29-1 and TRBJ2-4; D not certain. In germline, CDR1 is SQVTM, CDR2 ANQGSEA. With 5 bases removed from V and 6 bases from J, the gap between germline ends came to 17 bases. This CDR3 comprises 14 residues. CDR3 nucleotide sequence: TGCAGCGTTTGTGACTCCCTACTATTAAACATTCAGTACTTC. It codes for CSVCDSLLLNIQYF. Supplemented by reference TRBV29-1 and TRBJ2-4, the full variable domain reads SAVISQKPSRDICQRGTSLTIQCQVDSQVTMMFWYRQQPGQSLTLIATANQGSEATYESGFVIDKFPISRPNLTFSTLTVSNMSPEDSSIYLCSVCDSLLLNIQYFGAGTRLSVL.

This clonotype has a count of ten or more. CDR3 in DNA: TGCAGCGTTGACTCCGGGGGCGCGGGGCAGCCCCAGCATTTT. It yields the protein CSVDSGGAGQPQHF. This sequence joins TRBV29-1 and TRBJ1-5, with a weak D call TRBD1 (6 bases). The V and J ends lost 3 bases and 7 bases respectively, with 16 bases between them. The CDR3 length is 14 residues. CDR1 and CDR2 (germline): SQVTM, ANQGSEA.

This clonotype was picked up many times. This sequence joins TRBV6-5 and TRBJ1-1, with TRBD1 as a possible D gene (5 bases). Germline CDR1 is MNHEY and CDR2 is SVGAGI. Trimming took 4 bases from V and 4 from J, leaving 22 bases between them. The length of the CDR3 is 17 residues. CDR3: CASSSSASGVKSTEAFF. The CDR3 DNA is TGTGCCAGCAGTTCAAGTGCCTCGGGGGTTAAGAGCACTGAAGCTTTCTTT.

As for this clonotype: This may stem from a read error, because a much larger clone lies one nucleotide away. This chain uses TRBV29-1 with TRBJ1-1; no clear D gene. The CDR3 contains 12 residues. Germline lookup yields CDR1 SQVTM and CDR2 ANQGSEA. CDR3 sequence reads: CRVDIVNTEAFF. DNA for the CDR3: TGCAGGGTCGACATAGTAAACACTGAAGCTTTCTTT.

This clonotype has a count of ten or more. J is TRBJ2-7 and V is TRBV7-9; D gene unclear. The CDR3 is 12 amino acids. Looked up from germline, CDR1 is SEHNR and CDR2 is FQNEAQ (reference sequence). The V end was cut by 1 base, the J end by 3 bases, with 4 bases between. CDR3 sequence: CASSLDFYEQYF. CDR3 nucleotide sequence: TGTGCCAGCAGCTTAGACTTCTACGAGCAGTACTTC. Based on the CDR3 plus reference TRBV7-9 and TRBJ2-7, the full variable domain is DTGVSQNPRHKITKRGQNVTFRCDPISEHNRLYWYRQTLGQGPEFLTYFQNEAQLEKSRLLSDRFSAERPKGSFSTLEIQRTEQGDSAMYLCASSLDFYEQYFGPGTRLTVT.

This clonotype was observed at least ten times. The gene calls are TRBV30 and TRBJ2-7, with a weak D call TRBD1 (6 bases). This CDR3 spans 14 amino acids. V lost 8 bases and J 0 bases, leaving 17 bases between the germline ends. Germline V lookup: CDR1 GTSNPN, CDR2 SVGIG (reference sequence). The CDR3 region is CARRGQSSSYEQYF. The CDR3 region has the DNA TGTGCCAGACGGGGACAATCAAGCTCCTACGAGCAGTACTTC.

This clonotype was observed at least ten times. The chain is built from TRBV11-2 and TRBJ2-7; 7 bases agree with TRBD1. The junction had 10 bases not matched to a gene; V was cut back by 5 bases and J by 3 bases. Germline V gives CDR1 SGHAT, CDR2 FQNNGV. This CDR3 spans 15 amino acids. CDR3 DNA: TGTGCCAGCAGCCATAGACAGGGATTAGTCTACGAGCAGTACTTC. Amino acid sequence: CASSHRQGLVYEQYF. Full variable domain (missing parts from reference TRBV11-2 and TRBJ2-7): EAGVAQSPRYKIIEKRQSVAFWCNPISGHATLYWYQQILGQGPKLLIQFQNNGVVDDSQLPKDRFSAERLKGVDSTLKIQPAKLEDSAVYLCASSHRQGLVYEQYFGPGTRLTVT.

In this sample, this clonotype turned up many times. J is TRBJ2-1 and V is TRBV2; TRBD1 aligns across 8 bases. CDR1 is SNHLY, CDR2 FYNNEI, per germline. The junction had 6 bases not matched to a gene; V was cut back by 5 bases and J by 3 bases. The CDR3 has 15 amino acids. The CDR3, as DNA: TGTGCCAGCAGTCTCCGGACAGGGCACTACAATGAGCAGTTCTTC. This sequence encodes CASSLRTGHYNEQFF. Complete variable domain (other parts from reference TRBV2 and TRBJ2-1): EPEVTQTPSHQVTQMGQEVILRCVPISNHLYFYWYRQILGQKVEFLVSFYNNEISEKSEIFDDQFSVERPDGSNFTLKIRSTKLEDSAMYFCASSLRTGHYNEQFFGPGTRLTVL.

This clonotype was picked up many times. This chain connects TRBV5-1 to TRBJ2-3; 12 bases map to TRBD2. The J segment lost 1 base and the V segment lost 1 base, leaving 4 bases of the junction unmatched. Per germline, CDR1 SGHRS and CDR2 YFSETQ. The CDR3 length is 17 residues. The CDR3 region has the DNA TGCGCCAGCAGCTTGATGGGGACTAGCGGGCGCACAGATACGCAGTATTTT. Its translation is CASSLMGTSGRTDTQYF.

The V gene is TRBV20-1, the J gene TRBJ2-1; the D is unclear. The CDR3 runs 10 residues. V was clipped by 7 bases and J by 4 bases, with 5 bases between them. Germline CDR1 and CDR2: DFQATT and SNEGSKA (reference sequence). CDR3 in amino acids: CSVGYNEQFF. Here the CDR3 DNA reads TGCAGTGTTGGGTACAATGAGCAGTTCTTC.

This clonotype was detected ten times or more. This chain uses TRBV5-1 with TRBJ2-3, with a possible D match to TRBD2 (5 bases). The CDR3 has 14 residues. V was cut by 7 bases and J by 2 bases, with 14 bases left in between. Germline-derived CDR1 and CDR2 are SGHRS and YFSETQ. CDR3 loop: CASATGENTDTQYF. CDR3 DNA sequence: TGCGCCAGCGCGACCGGGGAGAACACAGATACGCAGTATTTT.

This clonotype was counted many times. Written as DNA, the CDR3 is TGTGCCAGCAGCCCAGGGTCCCCCAGGAGTGGAACCCTAGCCAAAAACATTCAGTACTTC. Translated, it gives CASSPGSPRSGTLAKNIQYF. The V gene is TRBV7-2, the J gene TRBJ2-4; D is possibly TRBD1 (5 bases). The CDR3 extends over 20 amino acids. Germline CDR1 and CDR2: SGHTA and FQGNSA. V was pared by 5 bases and J by 0 bases, with 26 bases between.

This clonotype was observed many times. This sequence joins TRBV29-1 and TRBJ2-2, with D uncertain. The CDR3 is 13 amino acids. Germline V lookup: CDR1 SQVTM, CDR2 ANQGSEA. V lost 2 bases and J lost 8, with 12 bases in between. The DNA of the CDR3 is TGCAGCGTTGAAAAGGGCTACAGAGGGGAGCTGTTTTTT. Amino acids: CSVEKGYRGELFF.

In this sample, this clonotype turned up many times. This chain joins TRBV5-6 and TRBJ1-6; 8 bases fit TRBD1. This CDR3 region has 18 residues. Germline V gene sequence: CDR1 SGHDT, CDR2 YYEEEE. V shed 1 base and J 0 bases; nucleotides not matched to a gene: 6. The CDR3 is CASSLLQGAFSYNSPLHF. CDR3 DNA: TGTGCCAGCAGCTTGTTGCAGGGGGCATTCTCCTATAATTCACCCCTCCACTTT.

Only a few counts were recorded for this clonotype. The J gene is TRBJ2-7, the V gene TRBV10-3, with 9 bases matching TRBD1. Germline-derived CDR1 and CDR2 are ENHRY and SYGVKD. The CDR3 is made up of 14 amino acids. J was trimmed by 4 bases and V by 6 bases; bases with no gene match: 7. CDR3 nucleotides: TGTGCCATCAGCCCCGGGACAGGGATATACGAGCAGTACTTC. This encodes CAISPGTGIYEQYF.